This T cell receptor beta chain was profiled in a study of blood T cell repertoires in COVID-19. After removal of 4 bases from V and 7 bases from J, the junction contained 10 bases not matched to a gene. The CDR3 totals 16 residues. Germline V gives CDR1 MNHEY, CDR2 SVGEGT. The authors' processing: Nucleated cell counts were estimated from reference gene primer amplification. Only in-frame clones appear in the TCRdb table, and some are missing; sequencing was by immunoSEQ multiplex PCR. V and J calls and clone size come straight from that table; D and trimming were deduced from the DNA. The sample comprises some 60,000 clones, more than 85% of which are singletons, and under 3% rests with the top ten.

This sequence originates from a man between 60 and 75 years old with acute or convalescent COVID-19. This rearrangement joins TRBV6-2 or TRBV6-3 to TRBJ2-2; 9 positions match TRBD2. The specimen was peripheral blood. Here the CDR3 DNA reads TGTGCCAGCAGTTCCGCCGCTAGCGGGAAATTCGGGGAGCTGTTTTTT. It encodes CASSSAASGKFGELFF.